One sample yielded the 31 T cell receptor beta chains listed below, sequenced in a study of T cells in localized non-small cell lung cancer. Data came from immunoSEQ multiplex PCR; TCRdb stores just in-frame clones and leaves some out. The data contain more than 25,000 clones, roughly 87% of them seen just once; the ten biggest clones take up over 9%. The sequences come from peripheral blood, collected before any cancer treatment. Receptors originate from a woman between 35 and 70 years old with stage I lung adenocarcinoma.

The chain is built from TRBV19 and TRBJ2-5; D remains unclear. V was cut by 6 bases and J by 5 bases, with 19 bases left in between. The CDR3 runs to 15 residues. Germline V CDR1 and CDR2: LNHDA, SQIVND (reference sequence). The CDR3 region is CASRDRASQGETQYF. CDR3 nucleotide sequence: TGTGCCAGTAGAGATCGGGCATCCCAAGGGGAGACCCAGTACTTC.

CDR3 sequence: CASSLARQTETQYF. CDR3 DNA sequence: TGTGCCAGCAGCTTGGCCCGACAGACGGAGACCCAGTACTTC. The V and J genes are TRBV5-4 and TRBJ2-5; a possible D gene is TRBD1 (5 bases). The CDR3 has 14 residues. The V end was cut by 0 bases, the J end by 5 bases, with 11 bases between. Germline assignment: CDR1 SGHNT and CDR2 YYREEE (reference sequence). The whole variable domain, filled in from reference TRBV5-4 and TRBJ2-5, reads ETGVTQSPTHLIKTRGQQVTLRCSSQSGHNTVSWYQQALGQGPQFIFQYYREEENGRGNFPPRFSGLQFPNYSSELNVNALELDDSALYLCASSLARQTETQYFGPGTRLLVL.

V gene TRBV7-9 combines with J gene TRBJ1-3; perhaps TRBD1 as D (6 bases). Trimming pared 3 bases from V and 0 bases from J, leaving 12 bases between. The germline V gene has CDR1 SEHNR and CDR2 FQNEAQ (reference sequence). The CDR3 totals 16 residues. The CDR3 DNA follows: TGTGCCAGCAGCTTTGAGGGGGGCTTCTCTGGAAACACCATATATTTT. Protein product: CASSFEGGFSGNTIYF.

This chain uses TRBV7-9 with TRBJ2-1; D unclear. The ends were cut back, 5 bases at V and 8 bases at J, with 10 bases in the middle. Germline assignment: CDR1 SEHNR and CDR2 FQNEAQ (reference sequence). The CDR3 loop spans 12 amino acids. CDR3 sequence reads: CASSPFWDEQFF. For the CDR3, the DNA is TGTGCCAGCAGCCCTTTCTGGGATGAGCAGTTCTTC.

The chain uses TRBV28 and TRBJ1-1, with TRBD1 matching over 7 bases. V was clipped by 5 bases and J by 1 base; unmatched bases: 7. This CDR3 has 15 amino acids. Germline CDR1 reads MDHEN; CDR2 reads SYDVKM. As DNA, the CDR3 is TGTGCCAGCAGTGACCCGGGACAGACGAACACTGAAGCTTTCTTT. Translation: CASSDPGQTNTEAFF.

This sequence joins TRBV19 and TRBJ1-1, with 12 nucleotides matching TRBD1. There are 19 residues in the CDR3. The germline gives CDR1 LNHDA, CDR2 SQIVND (reference sequence). V dropped 5 bases and J dropped 3; count of bases not matched to a gene: 16. CDR3 loop: CASSSPGQGAQSDHTEAFF. The CDR3 coding sequence is TGTGCCAGTAGTTCGCCGGGACAGGGGGCGCAGTCCGACCACACTGAAGCTTTCTTT.

The chain joins TRBV28 to TRBJ2-7; weak D call: TRBD2 (6 bases). Trimming shortened V by 5 bases and J by 5 bases, and 16 bases separated the two germline ends. This CDR3 contains 14 residues. Germline V lookup: CDR1 MDHEN, CDR2 SYDVKM. CDR3 sequence: CASSALGEVDEQYF. The CDR3 DNA reads TGTGCCAGCAGTGCCCTGGGGGAGGTGGACGAGCAGTACTTC.

The table lists this clone with a count of one. This rearrangement joins TRBV7-2 to TRBJ2-1; 8 bases agree with TRBD2. The CDR3 contains 14 residues. The J segment lost 9 bases and the V segment lost 2 bases, leaving 6 bases of the junction unmatched. Germline CDR1 reads SGHTA; CDR2 reads FQGNSA. The chain's CDR3 is CASSLKAGGVEQFF. CDR3 DNA sequence: TGTGCCAGCAGCTTAAAGGCGGGAGGAGTTGAGCAGTTCTTC.

This chain connects TRBV2 to TRBJ1-5; D not certain. The ends were cut back, 9 bases at V and 3 bases at J, with 15 bases in the middle. The CDR3 sequence is 14 residues long. Germline CDR1 SNHLY, CDR2 FYNNEI. CDR3 region: CASGRGANNQPQHF. The CDR3 DNA reads TGTGCCAGTGGGCGGGGAGCAAACAATCAGCCCCAGCATTTT. The full variable domain, in which reference TRBV2 and TRBJ1-5 provide the parts outside the CDR3, is EPEVTQTPSHQVTQMGQEVILRCVPISNHLYFYWYRQILGQKVEFLVSFYNNEISEKSEIFDDQFSVERPDGSNFTLKIRSTKLEDSAMYFCASGRGANNQPQHFGDGTRLSIL.

V and J are TRBV7-9 and TRBJ1-1; the D gene is possibly TRBD1 (6 bases). V was cut by 2 bases and J by 4 bases, with 14 bases left in between. This CDR3 has 15 residues. The germline gives CDR1 SEHNR, CDR2 FQNEAQ (reference sequence). The CDR3 spells CASSLSGGRITEAFF. The CDR3 region has the DNA TGTGCCAGCAGCTTATCCGGGGGCAGGATCACTGAAGCTTTCTTT.

The V call is TRBV18, the J call TRBJ1-1, with TRBD1 matching 7 bases. V gave up 3 bases and J gave up 1 base; unmatched junction bases: 14. The CDR3 has 18 amino acids. Germline V lookup: CDR1 KGHSH, CDR2 LQKENI. Here the CDR3 DNA reads TGTGCCAGCTCACCTTACAATACCGGGACAGCCAAGAACACTGAAGCTTTCTTT. This encodes CASSPYNTGTAKNTEAFF. Full variable domain (remainder filled in from reference TRBV18 and TRBJ1-1): NAGVMQNPRHLVRRRGQEARLRCSPMKGHSHVYWYRQLPEEGLKFMVYLQKENIIDESGMPKERFSAEFPKEGPSILRIQQVVRGDSAAYFCASSPYNTGTAKNTEAFFGQGTRLTVV.

The genes are TRBV7-2 and TRBJ2-7; possible D gene TRBD2, 7 bases. The CDR3 length is 15 residues. Trimming left V 0 bases short and J 6 bases short, with 15 bases between. Germline loops: CDR1 SGHTA, CDR2 FQGNSA. CDR3 coding DNA: TGTGCCAGCAGCTTAGCGGGGGGGCCTCTCCGCGAGCAGTACTTC. Its protein product is CASSLAGGPLREQYF. Full variable domain (outside the CDR3, taken from reference TRBV7-2 and TRBJ2-7): GAGVSQSPSNKVTEKGKDVELRCDPISGHTALYWYRQSLGQGLEFLIYFQGNSAPDKSGLPSDRFSAERTGGSVSTLTIQRTQQEDSAVYLCASSLAGGPLREQYFGPGTRLTVT.

This clone appeared a few times. This rearrangement joins TRBV6-6 to TRBJ1-1; D is undetermined. The germline V gene has CDR1 MNHNY and CDR2 SVGAGI (reference sequence). This CDR3 has 15 residues. With 6 bases removed from V and 0 bases from J, the gap between germline ends came to 14 bases. CDR3: CASRNGELMNTEAFF. The DNA for the CDR3 is TGTGCCAGCAGGAACGGGGAGCTCATGAACACTGAAGCTTTCTTT.

V is TRBV28 and J is TRBJ2-7; 10 bases match TRBD1. V was clipped by 0 bases and J by 5 bases; unmatched bases: 4. CDR1 is MDHEN and CDR2 is SYDVKM in the germline V gene. This CDR3 region has 15 residues. The CDR3 nucleotides are TGTGCCAGCAGTTTATGGGGACAGGGGAGAGACGAGCAGTACTTC. This translates into CASSLWGQGRDEQYF.

The chain carries TRBV27 and TRBJ2-1; possible D gene TRBD1, 5 bases. In germline, CDR1 is MNHEY, CDR2 SMNVEV (reference sequence). This CDR3 has 13 residues. V shed 7 bases and J shed 6 bases, with 13 bases lying between them. The CDR3 reads CASTWGGSNEQFF. In nucleotides, the CDR3 is TGTGCCAGCACCTGGGGCGGCAGCAATGAGCAGTTCTTC.

Notes on this clone: An end of the junction does not agree with germline; a read error may underlie this. V is TRBV13 and J is TRBJ2-7, with 7 nucleotides matching TRBD1. CDR1 is PRHDT, CDR2 FYEKMQ, per germline (reference sequence). The CDR3 extends over 15 amino acids. As DNA, the CDR3 is TGTGCCAGCAGTTTAGCCTCCGACAGGGCCTACGAGCAGTACTTC. It yields the protein CASSLASDRAYEQYF.

The chain employs TRBV6-5 and TRBJ2-1, with TRBD1 matching 9 bases. Germline V lookup: CDR1 MNHEY, CDR2 SVGAGI. J was trimmed by 8 bases and V by 6 bases; bases with no gene match: 11. The CDR3 sequence is 15 residues long. The CDR3 spells CASRESGQGNYEQFF. The CDR3 bases are TGTGCCAGCAGAGAATCGGGACAGGGTAACTATGAGCAGTTCTTC.

The gene calls are TRBV28 and TRBJ1-4, with a weak D call TRBD1 (5 bases). Germline CDR1 and CDR2: MDHEN and SYDVKM. The CDR3 consists of 14 residues. Trimming took off 2 bases at V and 5 bases at J, with 9 bases between the two ends. The CDR3 nucleotides read TGTGCCAGCAGTTTAGGGACTGCCAATGAAAAACTGTTTTTT. Its translation is CASSLGTANEKLFF.

This chain joins TRBV5-7 and TRBJ2-2; D gene unclear. TRBV5-7 is classed as an ORF, of uncertain function. Trimming took 10 bases from V and 0 from J, leaving 16 bases between them. CDR3 length: 15 residues. The CDR3 DNA sequence: TGTGCCGGCCCACCGCGGCACCCGAACACCGGGGAGCTGTTTTTT. This encodes CAGPPRHPNTGELFF.

The chain uses TRBV19 and TRBJ2-6; D possibly corresponds to TRBD2 (5 bases). Trimming removed 3 bases at V and 2 bases at J, with 8 bases between. The CDR3 spans 15 residues. Germline V gives CDR1 LNHDA, CDR2 SQIVND (reference sequence). The CDR3 loop is CASSMSGAGANVLTF. CDR3 nucleotide sequence: TGTGCCAGTAGTATGTCCGGGGCTGGGGCCAACGTCCTGACTTTC.

The CDR3 sequence is CASSPGGQMYEQYF. In nucleotides, the CDR3 is TGTGCCAGCAGCCCAGGGGGCCAGATGTACGAGCAGTACTTC. The chain has TRBV11-2 and TRBJ2-7, with 8 nucleotides matching TRBD1. CDR3 length equals 14 residues. V trimming: 5 bases; J trimming: 4 bases; junction bases outside the gene matches: 7. Germline CDR1 SGHAT, CDR2 FQNNGV.

This clone was observed a few times. This chain joins TRBV7-9 and TRBJ1-4; D is perhaps TRBD1 (5 bases). Trimming removed 5 bases at V and 0 bases at J, with 19 bases between. There are 18 residues in the CDR3. Germline values: CDR1 SEHNR, CDR2 FQNEAQ (reference sequence). CDR3 region: CASSLLKTAVATNEKLFF. The CDR3 bases are TGTGCCAGCAGCCTCCTGAAGACAGCCGTTGCAACTAATGAAAAACTGTTTTTT.

The V call is TRBV27, the J call TRBJ1-3, with D perhaps matching TRBD1 (6 bases). V lost 6 bases to trimming and J lost 4 bases, with 13 bases between them. This CDR3 has 14 residues. Germline V gives CDR1 MNHEY, CDR2 SMNVEV (reference sequence). The CDR3 sequence is CASSLRGFGNTIYF. As DNA, the CDR3 is TGTGCCAGCAGCCTCAGGGGATTCGGAAACACCATATATTTT.

The V call is TRBV28, the J call TRBJ2-3; TRBD2 matches at 13 bases. The germline gives CDR1 MDHEN, CDR2 SYDVKM. This CDR3 contains 16 residues. With 6 bases clipped from V and 2 bases from J, the junction kept 5 bases outside the gene matches. CDR3 in amino acids: CASSAGTSGITDTQYF. CDR3 coding DNA: TGTGCCAGCAGCGCGGGGACTAGCGGGATCACAGATACGCAGTATTTT.

This CDR3 is CASSFQSTEAFF. As DNA, the CDR3 is TGTGCCAGCAGTTTTCAGTCCACTGAAGCTTTCTTT. The chain is built from TRBV28 and TRBJ1-1; D unclear. Germline assignment: CDR1 MDHEN and CDR2 SYDVKM. CDR3 length equals 12 residues. The V end was cut by 3 bases, the J end by 4 bases, with 6 bases between.

This chain connects TRBV9 to TRBJ2-1, with 8 bases identical to TRBD2. The CDR3 extends over 15 amino acids. Trimming took 0 bases from V and 4 from J; bases not matched to a gene: 3. Germline values: CDR1 SGDLS, CDR2 YYNGEE. CDR3 DNA sequence: TGTGCCAGCAGCGTAGCTGGCGGGGGGTACAATGAGCAGTTCTTC. Translating it yields CASSVAGGGYNEQFF.

A note on this clone: Mismatch with germline at one junction end may stem from a read error. The gene calls are TRBV7-7 and TRBJ1-4; possible D gene TRBD1, 6 bases. The length of the CDR3 is 13 residues. Germline CDR1 SSHAT, CDR2 FNYEAQ (reference sequence). DNA for the CDR3: TGTGCTAGCACTACAGGGCCTAATGAAAAACTGTTTTTT. It specifies CASTTGPNEKLFF.

This clone was detected only a few times. The V call is TRBV13, the J call TRBJ1-1; TRBD1 matches at 8 bases. From germline, CDR1 is PRHDT and CDR2 FYEKMQ (reference sequence). Trimming at V came to 6 bases and at J to 1 base, leaving 7 bases not matched to a gene. The CDR3 totals 15 residues. For the CDR3, the DNA is TGTGCCAGCAGGAGGACAGGGAGTACGAACACTGAAGCTTTCTTT. This translates into CASRRTGSTNTEAFF.

This chain links TRBV11-2 with TRBJ1-6; no definite D call. Trimming removed 6 bases at V and 7 bases at J, with 16 bases between. Germline-derived CDR1 and CDR2 are SGHAT and FQNNGV. There are 15 residues in the CDR3. CDR3 bases: TGTGCCAGCAGTCGGAGAGCAGGAGGGAATTCACCCCTCCACTTT. Protein product: CASSRRAGGNSPLHF.

The rearrangement joins TRBV30 to TRBJ1-5; perhaps TRBD1 as D (5 bases). The CDR3 runs 13 residues. V gave up 6 bases and J gave up 10 bases, with 19 bases separating them. From germline, CDR1 is GTSNPN and CDR2 SVGIG (reference sequence). The chain's CDR3 is CACRLGDSHPQHF. Written as DNA, the CDR3 is TGTGCCTGTCGATTGGGCGACAGTCACCCCCAGCATTTT.

This chain links TRBV6-5 with TRBJ1-6; TRBD1 aligns across 8 bases. Germline trimming cut 3 bases from V and 8 bases from J; bases unmatched to any gene: 9. Germline values: CDR1 MNHEY, CDR2 SVGAGI. The CDR3 has 16 amino acids. CDR3 region: CASSYQGQGNDSPLHF. CDR3 coding DNA: TGTGCCAGCAGTTATCAAGGACAGGGTAATGATTCACCCCTCCACTTT.